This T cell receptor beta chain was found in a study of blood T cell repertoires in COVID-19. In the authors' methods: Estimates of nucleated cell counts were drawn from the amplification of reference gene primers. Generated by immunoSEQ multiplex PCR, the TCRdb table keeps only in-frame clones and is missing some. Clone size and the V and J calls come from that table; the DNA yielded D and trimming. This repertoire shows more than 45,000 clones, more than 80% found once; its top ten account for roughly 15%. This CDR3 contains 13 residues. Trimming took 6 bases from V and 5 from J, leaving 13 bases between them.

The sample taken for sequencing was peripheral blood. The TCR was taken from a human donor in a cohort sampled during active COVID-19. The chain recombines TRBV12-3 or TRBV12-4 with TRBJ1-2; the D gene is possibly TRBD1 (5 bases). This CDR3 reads CASSLGTSYGYTF. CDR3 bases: TGTGCCAGCAGCCTCGGGACTTCTTATGGCTACACCTTC.